This record covers a single T cell receptor beta chain. No antigen is known for it. The sample originates from a study of post-analysis software for immune sequencing data. About the research overall: Multiple sclerosis in the patients followed relapsing-remitting, secondary progressive and progressive-relapsing courses. The study, taken as a whole, reports: F measure showed strong co-clustering of same-batch samples. Controls had lower frequencies than patients of five or six TRBV segments, which included TRBV5-6, TRBV5-1 and TRBV20-1. Relative to controls, patients with multiple sclerosis showed significantly lower normalized Chao1 diversity.

TCR beta libraries were prepared from cDNA with unique molecular identifiers. The authors obtained 500,000 or so cDNA molecules from roughly 1.1 to 9.2 million T cells. TCRdb fed the PCR reads into MiXCR, producing one record per CDR3 protein. Here the sample spans 450,000 to 650,000 distinct CDR3 sequences, around 40% being singletons. The V and J ends lost 2 bases and 5 bases respectively, with 15 bases between them. CDR1 and CDR2 (germline): SQVTM, ANQGSEA. This CDR3 has 14 residues. Sequenced sample: blood. This sequence was found in a girl aged 10 to 17 with multiple sclerosis. The chain carries TRBV29-1 and TRBJ2-5; D tentatively reads TRBD1 or TRBD2 (6 bases each). CDR3 coding DNA: TGCAGCGTTGAAATAGGATGGGGGGCTGAGACCCAGTACTTC. It is translated as CSVEIGWGAETQYF. The complete variable domain, with remaining parts taken from reference TRBV29-1 and TRBJ2-5, reads SAVISQKPSRDICQRGTSLTIQCQVDSQVTMMFWYRQQPGQSLTLIATANQGSEATYESGFVIDKFPISRPNLTFSTLTVSNMSPEDSSIYLCSVEIGWGAETQYFGPGTRLLVL.